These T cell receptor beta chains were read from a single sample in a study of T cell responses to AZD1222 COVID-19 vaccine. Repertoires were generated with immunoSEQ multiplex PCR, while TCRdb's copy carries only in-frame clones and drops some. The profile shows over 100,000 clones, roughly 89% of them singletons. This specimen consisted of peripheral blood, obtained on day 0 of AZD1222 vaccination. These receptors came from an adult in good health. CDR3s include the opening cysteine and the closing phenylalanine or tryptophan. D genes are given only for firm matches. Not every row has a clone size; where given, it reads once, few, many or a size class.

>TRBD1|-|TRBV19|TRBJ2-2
CASSLPGQGAGELFF
TGTGCCAGTAGTCTACCGGGACAGGGTGCCGGGGAGCTGTTTTTT
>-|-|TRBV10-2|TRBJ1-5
CASTDLYSNQPQHF
TGCGCCAGCACTGACCTATATAGCAATCAGCCCCAGCATTTT
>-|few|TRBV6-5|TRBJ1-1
CASSSGDDLNTEAFF
TGTGCCAGCAGTTCGGGGGATGACTTGAACACTGAAGCTTTCTTT
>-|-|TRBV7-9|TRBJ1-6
CASSLSIGGSPLHF
TGTGCCAGCAGCCTGAGTATAGGTGGTTCACCCCTCCACTTT
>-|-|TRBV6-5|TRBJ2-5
CASSLSGGKETQYF
TGTGCCAGCAGTTTAAGTGGCGGGAAAGAGACCCAGTACTTC
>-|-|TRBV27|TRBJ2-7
CASSARDSGSYEQYF
TGTGCCAGCAGTGCCCGAGATTCGGGGTCCTACGAGCAGTACTTC
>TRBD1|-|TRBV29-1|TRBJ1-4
CSVALWDSATNEKLFF
TGCAGCGTTGCATTATGGGACAGTGCAACTAATGAAAAACTGTTTTTT
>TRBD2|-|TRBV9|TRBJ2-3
CASSVSTSGLTDTQYF
TGTGCCAGCAGCGTAAGTACTAGCGGACTCACAGATACGCAGTATTTT
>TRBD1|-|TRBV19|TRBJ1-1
CASSIGAGGSVTEAFF
TGTGCCAGTAGTATAGGGGCAGGGGGTTCGGTCACTGAAGCTTTCTTT
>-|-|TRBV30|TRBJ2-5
CAWSTSKETQYF
TGTGCCTGGAGTACTAGTAAGGAGACCCAGTACTTC
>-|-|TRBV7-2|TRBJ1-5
CASSAGHLLNQPQHF
TGTGCCAGCAGCGCGGGGCACCTCCTCAATCAGCCCCAGCATTTT
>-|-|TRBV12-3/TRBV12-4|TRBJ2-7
CASSQSSYEQYF
TGTGCCAGCAGCCAGAGCTCCTACGAGCAGTACTTC
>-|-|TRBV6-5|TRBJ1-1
CASRGTGQGGTEAFF
TGTGCCAGCAGGGGCACTGGGCAGGGAGGTACTGAAGCTTTCTTT
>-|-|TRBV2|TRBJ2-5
CASSGTTQETQYF
TGTGCCAGCAGTGGGACTACCCAAGAGACCCAGTACTTC
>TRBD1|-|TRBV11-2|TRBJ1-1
CASSTPGQGNTEAFF
TGTGCCAGCAGCACGCCAGGACAGGGTAACACTGAAGCTTTCTTT
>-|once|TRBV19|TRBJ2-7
CASSIEGYGPYEQYF
TGTGCCAGTAGTATAGAGGGTTACGGCCCCTACGAGCAGTACTTC
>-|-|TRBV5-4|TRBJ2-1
CASSLAPTGNNEQFF
TGTGCCAGCAGCTTGGCACCTACAGGGAACAATGAGCAGTTCTTC
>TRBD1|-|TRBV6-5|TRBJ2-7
CASSYVDRGEQYF
TGTGCCAGCAGTTACGTAGACAGGGGCGAGCAGTACTTC
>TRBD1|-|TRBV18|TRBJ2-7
CASSLDRVSYEQYF
TGTGCCAGCTCTTTAGACAGGGTGAGCTACGAGCAGTACTTC
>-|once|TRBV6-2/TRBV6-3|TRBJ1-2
CASSYGTQANYGYTF
TGTGCCAGCAGTTATGGGACCCAGGCGAACTATGGCTACACCTTC
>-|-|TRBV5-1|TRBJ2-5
CASSLAQQETQYF
TGCGCCAGCAGCTTGGCACAGCAAGAGACCCAGTACTTC
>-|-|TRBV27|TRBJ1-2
CASSPAPHRAGYTF
TGTGCCAGCAGTCCCGCCCCGCACCGCGCTGGCTACACCTTC
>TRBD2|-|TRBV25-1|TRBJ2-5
CASEPAFGAGRETQYF
TGTGCCAGCGAACCTGCTTTTGGGGCCGGGAGGGAGACCCAGTACTTC
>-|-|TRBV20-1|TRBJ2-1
CSALGNNEQFF
TGCAGTGCTTTAGGTAACAATGAGCAGTTCTTC
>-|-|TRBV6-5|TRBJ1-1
CASLPWEGMNTEAFF
TGTGCCAGCCTCCCATGGGAGGGGATGAACACTGAAGCTTTCTTT
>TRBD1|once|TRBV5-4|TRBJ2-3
CASSKDRATDTQYF
TGTGCCAGCAGCAAAGACAGGGCGACAGATACGCAGTATTTT
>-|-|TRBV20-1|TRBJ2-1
CSALTTNEQFF
TGCAGTGCCCTGACAACAAATGAGCAGTTCTTC
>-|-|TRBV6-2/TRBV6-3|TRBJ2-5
CASSYEGRGETQYF
TGTGCCAGCAGTTACGAGGGGCGGGGAGAGACCCAGTACTTC
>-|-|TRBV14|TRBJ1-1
CASSQARGVTEAFF
TGTGCCAGCAGCCAAGCGCGGGGAGTAACTGAAGCTTTCTTT
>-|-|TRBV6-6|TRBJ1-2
CASSTSGAGDYGYTF
TGTGCCAGCAGTACCTCTGGGGCAGGGGACTATGGCTACACCTTC
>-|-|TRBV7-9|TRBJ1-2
CASKPSAGAAERNYGYTF
TGTGCCAGCAAGCCCTCGGCAGGGGCCGCCGAAAGAAACTATGGCTACACCTTC
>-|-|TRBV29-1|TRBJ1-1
CSVAHGTNTEAFF
TGCAGCGTGGCTCATGGGACGAACACTGAAGCTTTCTTT
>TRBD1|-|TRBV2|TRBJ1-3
CASGWDRDRANTIYF
TGTGCCAGCGGATGGGACAGGGACAGGGCAAACACCATATATTTT
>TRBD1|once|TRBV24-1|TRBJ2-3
CATSTGTGVTDTQYF
TGTGCCACTTCGACCGGGACAGGGGTGACAGATACGCAGTATTTT
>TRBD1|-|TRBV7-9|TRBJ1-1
CASSLAGQWLAFF
TGTGCCAGCAGCCTAGCGGGACAGTGGCTAGCTTTCTTT
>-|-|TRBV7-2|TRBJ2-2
CASSLDSENTGELFF
TGTGCCAGCAGCTTGGACAGTGAAAATACCGGGGAGCTGTTTTTT
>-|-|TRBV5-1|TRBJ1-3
CASSSEVGNTIYF
TGCGCCAGCAGCTCGGAAGTAGGAAACACCATATATTTT
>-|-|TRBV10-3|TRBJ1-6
CAISDRDRSSYNSPLHF
TGTGCCATCAGTGACCGAGACAGGAGCTCCTATAATTCACCCCTCCACTTT
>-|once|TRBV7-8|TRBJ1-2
CASSLEPGRSYGYTF
TGTGCCAGCAGCTTAGAACCAGGCCGATCCTATGGCTACACCTTC
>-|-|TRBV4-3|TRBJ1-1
CASSQNLMNTEAFF
TGCGCCAGCAGCCAAAATTTGATGAACACTGAAGCTTTCTTT
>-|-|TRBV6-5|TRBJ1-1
CASSAGAGTSTEAFF
TGTGCCAGCAGCGCCGGGGCAGGGACGTCCACTGAAGCTTTCTTT
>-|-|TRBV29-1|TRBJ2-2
CSVDDYTNTGELFF
TGCAGCGTTGACGACTATACGAACACCGGGGAGCTGTTTTTT
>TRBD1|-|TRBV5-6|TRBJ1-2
CASSDSGTGYGYTF
TGTGCCAGCAGCGATTCCGGGACAGGCTATGGCTACACCTTC
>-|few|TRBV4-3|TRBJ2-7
CASSQAYKDEQYF
TGCGCCAGCAGCCAAGCATACAAGGACGAGCAGTACTTC
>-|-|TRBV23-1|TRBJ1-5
CASSPLPGAIQSLPQHF
TGCGCCAGCAGTCCTCTCCCAGGGGCGATACAGAGCCTGCCCCAGCATTTT
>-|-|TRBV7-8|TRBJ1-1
CASSLGRVPGDTEAFF
TGTGCCAGCAGCTTAGGGAGGGTACCTGGGGACACTGAAGCTTTCTTT
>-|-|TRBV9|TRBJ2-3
CASSPHSSTDTQYF
TGTGCCAGCAGCCCCCACTCTAGCACAGATACGCAGTATTTT
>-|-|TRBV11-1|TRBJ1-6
CASSSNQGTASPLHF
TGTGCCAGCAGCTCTAACCAGGGAACGGCTTCACCCCTCCACTTT
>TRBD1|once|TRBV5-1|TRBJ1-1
CASSPQGDDTEAFF
TGCGCCAGCAGCCCGCAGGGGGATGACACTGAAGCTTTCTTT
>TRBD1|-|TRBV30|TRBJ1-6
CAWSSRDRGNSPLHF
TGTGCCTGGAGTTCCCGGGACAGGGGGAATTCACCCCTCCACTTT
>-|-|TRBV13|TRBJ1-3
CASSAEPDGSGNTIYF
TGTGCCAGCAGCGCGGAGCCCGACGGCTCTGGAAACACCATATATTTT
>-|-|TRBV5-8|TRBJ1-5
CASSQGQPQHF
TGTGCCAGCAGCCAGGGCCAGCCCCAGCATTTT
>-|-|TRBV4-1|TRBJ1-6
CASSRLTGSPSPLHF
TGCGCCAGCAGCCGCCTGACAGGATCCCCCTCACCCCTCCACTTT